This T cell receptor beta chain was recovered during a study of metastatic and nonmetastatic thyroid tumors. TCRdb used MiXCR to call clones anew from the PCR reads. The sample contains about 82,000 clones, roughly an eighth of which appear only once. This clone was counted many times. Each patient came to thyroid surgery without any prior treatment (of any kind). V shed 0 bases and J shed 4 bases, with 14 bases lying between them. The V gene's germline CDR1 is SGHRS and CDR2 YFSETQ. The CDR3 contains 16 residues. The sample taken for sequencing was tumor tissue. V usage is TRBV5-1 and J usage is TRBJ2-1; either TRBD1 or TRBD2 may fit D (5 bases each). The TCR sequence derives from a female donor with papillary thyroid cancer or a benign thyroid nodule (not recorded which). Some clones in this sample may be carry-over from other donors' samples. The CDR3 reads CASSLAGTDLYNEQFF. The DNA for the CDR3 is TGCGCCAGCAGCTTGGCCGGGACGGACCTTTACAATGAGCAGTTCTTC.